Presented here are 13 T cell receptor beta chains from one specimen sequenced in a study of CD8 T cells in ankylosing spondylitis. TCRdb redid the calling of the 5' RACE reads with MiXCR, one entry per CDR3 protein. The sample contains 270,000 or so distinct CDR3 sequences, over 15% of which appear only once. Source material: blood, either unsorted or a sorted T cell fraction (not recorded which). The receptors stem from a male donor with ankylosing spondylitis or in good health (not recorded which).

The chain couples TRBV28 to TRBJ2-7, with 13 bases that match TRBD2. Trimming at V came to 5 bases and at J to 6 bases, leaving 16 bases not matched to a gene. CDR1 is MDHEN, CDR2 SYDVKM, per germline. CDR3 size: 18 residues. The CDR3 DNA is TGTGCCAGCAGTCCCGGACTAGCGGGAGAACAAGGTTTCGGCGAGCAGTACTTC. Translated: CASSPGLAGEQGFGEQYF.

The rearrangement joins TRBV4-2 to TRBJ2-1, with 10 nucleotides matching TRBD2. Germline lookup yields CDR1 LGHNA and CDR2 YNFKEQ. The CDR3 is 16 residues long. Trimming cost V 4 bases and J 4 bases; bases outside gene matches: 7. The CDR3 DNA sequence: TGTGCCAGCAGCCTATCCGGGACTAGCGAATACAATGAGCAGTTCTTC. It translates to CASSLSGTSEYNEQFF.

J is TRBJ2-5 and V is TRBV5-1; 8 positions agree with TRBD1. The J segment lost 4 bases and the V segment lost 4 bases, leaving 18 bases of the junction unmatched. The germline V gene has CDR1 SGHRS and CDR2 YFSETQ. The CDR3 totals 18 residues. The CDR3 reads CASSLEGATGGHLETQYF. The CDR3 nucleotides are TGCGCCAGCAGCCTGGAAGGAGCTACAGGGGGACACTTAGAGACCCAGTACTTC. The full variable domain, in which reference TRBV5-1 and TRBJ2-5 provide the parts outside the CDR3, is KAGVTQTPRYLIKTRGQQVTLSCSPISGHRSVSWYQQTPGQGLQFLFEYFSETQRNKGNFPGRFSGRQFSNSRSEMNVSTLELGDSALYLCASSLEGATGGHLETQYFGPGTRLLVL.

This clonotype was observed at least ten times. V gene TRBV4-1 combines with J gene TRBJ2-3; no clear D. The CDR3 consists of 14 residues. V shed 1 base and J shed 4 bases, with 9 bases lying between them. CDR1 and CDR2 from the germline V gene are MGHRA and YSYEKL. CDR3 nucleotide sequence: TGCGCCAGCAGCCAAGTCAATTCCGCAGATACGCAGTATTTT. Its translation: CASSQVNSADTQYF.

This clonotype was observed a few times. This sequence joins TRBV7-9 and TRBJ2-3; D remains ambiguous. CDR1 is SEHNR and CDR2 is FQNEAQ in the germline V gene (reference sequence). With 1 base removed from V and 2 bases from J, the gap between germline ends came to 13 bases. The CDR3 sequence is 16 residues long. Here the CDR3 DNA reads TGTGCCAGCAGCTTAGGCGAGCACCTTGACACAGATACGCAGTATTTT. Its translation: CASSLGEHLDTDTQYF.

The rearrangement uses TRBV29-1 and TRBJ2-3; D is possibly TRBD2 (6 bases). Trimming pared 1 base from V and 5 bases from J, leaving 10 bases between. CDR1 and CDR2 (germline): SQVTM, ANQGSEA. The length of the CDR3 is 13 residues. CDR3: CSVEAGVRDTQYF. The CDR3 DNA reads as TGCAGCGTTGAAGCGGGGGTGAGAGATACGCAGTATTTT.

This chain links TRBV20-1 with TRBJ2-5; 11 bases are a match to TRBD2. CDR1 DFQATT and CDR2 SNEGSKA come from the germline V gene (reference sequence). The CDR3 is made up of 17 amino acids. V lost 6 bases and J lost 2; bases outside the gene matches: 14. CDR3 residues: CSASSTLTSGTQETQYF. CDR3 nucleotide sequence: TGCAGTGCGAGCTCCACCTTGACTAGCGGGACTCAAGAGACCCAGTACTTC.

At least ten counts were recorded for this clonotype. This sequence joins TRBV29-1 and TRBJ2-7, with D possibly being TRBD2 (5 bases). Germline-derived CDR1 and CDR2 are SQVTM and ANQGSEA. Trimming removed 4 bases at V and 4 bases at J, with 20 bases between. The CDR3 sequence is 15 residues long. The CDR3, as DNA: TGCAGCGTTGCCCCGGACGGGAAGGCAGGTTACGAGCAGTACTTC. This codes for CSVAPDGKAGYEQYF.

CDR3 region: CASSQATGPPDTQYF. The CDR3 nucleotides are TGCGCCAGCAGCCAAGCAACAGGCCCCCCAGATACGCAGTATTTT. The chain is built from TRBV4-1 and TRBJ2-3, with D perhaps TRBD1 (5 bases). This CDR3 region has 15 residues. Germline loops: CDR1 MGHRA, CDR2 YSYEKL. With 1 base removed from V and 4 bases from J, the gap between germline ends came to 12 bases.

This clonotype has more than one count but fewer than ten. CDR3 region: CASSFTSPTDTQYF. In nucleotides, the CDR3 is TGTGCCAGCAGTTTCACTAGCCCGACAGATACGCAGTATTTT. This chain uses TRBV27 with TRBJ2-3, with a possible D match to TRBD2 (6 bases). There are 14 residues in the CDR3. V lost 3 bases to trimming and J lost 3 bases, with 10 bases between them. The germline gives CDR1 MNHEY, CDR2 SMNVEV (reference sequence).

The V and J genes are TRBV11-2 and TRBJ1-4; 9 bases map to TRBD1. Germline values: CDR1 SGHAT, CDR2 FQNNGV. This CDR3 is 16 amino acids long. Trimming took 0 bases from V and 5 from J; bases not matched to a gene: 4. The CDR3 loop reads CASSLDQDRGNEKLFF. The CDR3 nucleotides are TGTGCCAGCAGCTTAGATCAGGACAGGGGAAATGAAAAACTGTTTTTT.

There are a few counts of this clonotype. The chain combines TRBV7-9 with TRBJ2-7, with D perhaps matching TRBD2 (6 bases). The CDR3 loop spans 12 amino acids. Trimming left V 4 bases short and J 6 bases short, with 10 bases between. CDR1 and CDR2 (germline): SEHNR, FQNEAQ (reference sequence). DNA for the CDR3: TGTGCCAGCAGCTGGGAGGCTTCCGAGCAGTACTTC. Protein product: CASSWEASEQYF. Based on the CDR3 plus reference TRBV7-9 and TRBJ2-7, the full variable domain is DTGVSQNPRHKITKRGQNVTFRCDPISEHNRLYWYRQTLGQGPEFLTYFQNEAQLEKSRLLSDRFSAERPKGSFSTLEIQRTEQGDSAMYLCASSWEASEQYFGPGTRLTVT.

This clonotype was seen only a few times. The gene calls are TRBV29-1 and TRBJ1-2; tentative D call: TRBD1 (5 bases). The CDR3 runs 12 residues. The germline V gene encodes CDR1 SQVTM and CDR2 ANQGSEA. V was clipped by 8 bases and J by 6 bases, with 16 bases between them. The CDR3 DNA sequence: TGCAGCTCGGGACCGGTTAAAGATGGCTACACCTTC. This encodes CSSGPVKDGYTF. Looking up the rest from reference TRBV29-1 and TRBJ1-2 gives the full variable domain: SAVISQKPSRDICQRGTSLTIQCQVDSQVTMMFWYRQQPGQSLTLIATANQGSEATYESGFVIDKFPISRPNLTFSTLTVSNMSPEDSSIYLCSSGPVKDGYTFGSGTRLTVV.